These T cell receptor beta chains were read from a single sample in a study of T cell responses to AZD1222 COVID-19 vaccine. Clones were read by immunoSEQ multiplex PCR, and TCRdb kept only the in-frame ones, dropping some. The sample consists of 140,000 or so clones, roughly 93% of them appearing once. Source: peripheral blood, taken after recovery from COVID-19. These receptors all come from an adult who had recovered from COVID-19. Each CDR3 is given with its conserved first and last residue. Each record gives: V gene, J gene, D gene, clone size, CDR3 DNA, CDR3 protein. A D gene is named only where the DNA matches it firmly. A row's size may be missing; if present it is once, few, many or a size class.

v_call: TRBV7-9; j_call: TRBJ2-1; d_call: -; clone_size: once; cdr3_nt: TGTGCCACCTCTAGGAATGAGCAGTTCTTC; cdr3_aa: CATSRNEQFF
v_call: TRBV7-2; j_call: TRBJ2-5; d_call: -; clone_size: once; cdr3_nt: TGTGCCAGCAGCGCCGGGACCAGAGAGACCCAGTACTTC; cdr3_aa: CASSAGTRETQYF
v_call: TRBV2; j_call: TRBJ1-1; d_call: -; clone_size: -; cdr3_nt: TGTGCCAGCAGTGAGGTGGGTGGGACGAAGATTTTT; cdr3_aa: CASSEVGGTKIF
v_call: TRBV11-2; j_call: TRBJ1-1; d_call: -; clone_size: -; cdr3_nt: TGTGCCAGCAGCTTAGGGGGGCCGAACACTGAAGCTTTCTTT; cdr3_aa: CASSLGGPNTEAFF
v_call: TRBV28; j_call: TRBJ2-7; d_call: -; clone_size: -; cdr3_nt: TGTGCCAGCATTAGGGGTTTCTCCTACGAGCAGTACTTC; cdr3_aa: CASIRGFSYEQYF
v_call: TRBV28; j_call: TRBJ2-4; d_call: -; clone_size: -; cdr3_nt: TGTGCCAGCAGTTTACTAGCAACGGCCAAAAACATTCAGTACTTC; cdr3_aa: CASSLLATAKNIQYF
v_call: TRBV28; j_call: TRBJ1-4; d_call: -; clone_size: -; cdr3_nt: TGTGCCAGCATCGGATGGATTAATGAAAAACTGTTTTTT; cdr3_aa: CASIGWINEKLFF
v_call: TRBV29-1; j_call: TRBJ1-2; d_call: TRBD1; clone_size: -; cdr3_nt: TGCAGCGTTGAAGATTTGGGACAGAACTATGGCTACACCTTC; cdr3_aa: CSVEDLGQNYGYTF
v_call: TRBV9; j_call: TRBJ1-2; d_call: TRBD1; clone_size: -; cdr3_nt: TGTGCCAGCAGCGCCAGGGGGCAGGGTGGCTACACCTTC; cdr3_aa: CASSARGQGGYTF
v_call: TRBV6-5; j_call: TRBJ2-2; d_call: -; clone_size: -; cdr3_nt: TGTGCCAGCGGGCGAGTTTCCGGGGAGCTGTTTTTT; cdr3_aa: CASGRVSGELFF
v_call: TRBV7-8; j_call: TRBJ2-2; d_call: -; clone_size: -; cdr3_nt: TGTGCCAGCAGCTCCCAACGCGGGGAGCTGTTTTTT; cdr3_aa: CASSSQRGELFF
v_call: TRBV5-1; j_call: TRBJ1-1; d_call: TRBD1; clone_size: few; cdr3_nt: TGCGCCAGCAGCTTAGCAGGGGGCGGACTCACTGAAGCTTTCTTT; cdr3_aa: CASSLAGGGLTEAFF
v_call: TRBV2; j_call: TRBJ1-1; d_call: -; clone_size: -; cdr3_nt: TGTGCCAGCAGTGAAGGACCACAGGGATGGGCTTTCTTT; cdr3_aa: CASSEGPQGWAFF
v_call: TRBV5-4; j_call: TRBJ2-7; d_call: TRBD1; clone_size: -; cdr3_nt: TGTGCCAGCAGCTCCGGGACAGGGCCATACGAGCAGTACTTC; cdr3_aa: CASSSGTGPYEQYF
v_call: TRBV3-1/TRBV3-2; j_call: TRBJ2-3; d_call: TRBD2; clone_size: -; cdr3_nt: TGTGCCAGCAGCCAAACTAGCGGGAGGAGGACAGATACGCAGTATTTT; cdr3_aa: CASSQTSGRRTDTQYF
v_call: TRBV5-8; j_call: TRBJ2-4; d_call: TRBD2; clone_size: -; cdr3_nt: TGTGCCAGCAGCTTGGGGACTAGCGGAACCAAAAACATTCAGTACTTC; cdr3_aa: CASSLGTSGTKNIQYF
v_call: TRBV5-1; j_call: TRBJ2-3; d_call: -; clone_size: -; cdr3_nt: TGCGCCAGCAGCTTGGGGGGCCAGGTCATCACAGATACGCAGTATTTT; cdr3_aa: CASSLGGQVITDTQYF
v_call: TRBV11-1; j_call: TRBJ2-7; d_call: -; clone_size: -; cdr3_nt: TGTGCCAGCAGCTTAGCAGTGGGGGACGGCTACGAGCAGTACTTC; cdr3_aa: CASSLAVGDGYEQYF
v_call: TRBV28; j_call: TRBJ2-4; d_call: TRBD1; clone_size: -; cdr3_nt: TGTGCCAGCAGTTTCCTGCAGGGGGAGACCTTAGCCAAAAACATTCAGTACTTC; cdr3_aa: CASSFLQGETLAKNIQYF
v_call: TRBV5-1; j_call: TRBJ2-5; d_call: -; clone_size: -; cdr3_nt: TGCGCCAGCAGCTCCCCAGGGGAAGAGACCCAGTACTTC; cdr3_aa: CASSSPGEETQYF
v_call: TRBV5-1; j_call: TRBJ1-6; d_call: TRBD1; clone_size: -; cdr3_nt: TGCGCCAGCAGCTTGGAGGGGGCGGCCGCCTCCTATAATTCACCCCTCCACTTT; cdr3_aa: CASSLEGAAASYNSPLHF
v_call: TRBV30; j_call: TRBJ1-1; d_call: -; clone_size: -; cdr3_nt: TGTGCCTGGATGGGTCAGTTAAACACTGAAGCTTTCTTT; cdr3_aa: CAWMGQLNTEAFF
v_call: TRBV19; j_call: TRBJ2-2; d_call: TRBD1; clone_size: -; cdr3_nt: TGTGCCAGTAGTAACAGGGGGCCGAACACCGGGGAGCTGTTTTTT; cdr3_aa: CASSNRGPNTGELFF
v_call: TRBV6-6; j_call: TRBJ2-7; d_call: TRBD1; clone_size: -; cdr3_nt: TGTGCCAGCAGTTACAAAGGACAGGGGTCCTCCTACGAGCAGTACTTC; cdr3_aa: CASSYKGQGSSYEQYF
v_call: TRBV6-5; j_call: TRBJ2-7; d_call: TRBD1; clone_size: -; cdr3_nt: TGTGCCAGCAAACAGGGGGCGTTGGGGGAGCAGTACTTC; cdr3_aa: CASKQGALGEQYF
v_call: TRBV7-8; j_call: TRBJ1-4; d_call: -; clone_size: -; cdr3_nt: TGTGCCGGCAGCCGGGATCGGACGGGGAATGAAAAACTGTTTTTT; cdr3_aa: CAGSRDRTGNEKLFF
v_call: TRBV5-1; j_call: TRBJ1-4; d_call: -; clone_size: once; cdr3_nt: TGCGCCAGCAGTTACAGGGATACTAATGAAAAACTGTTTTTT; cdr3_aa: CASSYRDTNEKLFF
v_call: TRBV4-2; j_call: TRBJ1-1; d_call: -; clone_size: -; cdr3_nt: TGTGCCAGCAGCCCAGAGCAGGGACTGAACACTGAAGCTTTCTTT; cdr3_aa: CASSPEQGLNTEAFF
v_call: TRBV4-1; j_call: TRBJ1-2; d_call: -; clone_size: -; cdr3_nt: TGCGCCAGCAGGCTCTTTGTGGACAACGGCGGCTACACCTTC; cdr3_aa: CASRLFVDNGGYTF
v_call: TRBV30; j_call: TRBJ1-1; d_call: -; clone_size: -; cdr3_nt: TGTGCCTGGAATCAGGACGCAAGAATGAACACTGAAGCTTTCTTT; cdr3_aa: CAWNQDARMNTEAFF
v_call: TRBV12-3/TRBV12-4; j_call: TRBJ1-2; d_call: -; clone_size: -; cdr3_nt: TGTGCCAGCAGTTGGGGGGGATCAAGTGGCTACACCTTC; cdr3_aa: CASSWGGSSGYTF
v_call: TRBV2; j_call: TRBJ1-1; d_call: TRBD1; clone_size: -; cdr3_nt: TGTGCCAGCTTAAACGGACAGGGGGGAGGAGCTTTCTTT; cdr3_aa: CASLNGQGGGAFF
v_call: TRBV7-2; j_call: TRBJ1-1; d_call: -; clone_size: once; cdr3_nt: TGTGCCAGCAGCCCGCGACCGGGACCCACTGAAGCTTTCTTT; cdr3_aa: CASSPRPGPTEAFF
v_call: TRBV7-6; j_call: TRBJ2-7; d_call: -; clone_size: -; cdr3_nt: TGTGCCAGCAGCTTAGATGGCGGTCCCCGGGACGAGCAGTACTTC; cdr3_aa: CASSLDGGPRDEQYF
v_call: TRBV6-1; j_call: TRBJ2-5; d_call: -; clone_size: -; cdr3_nt: TGTGCCAGCAGTGACCGTGGTAGCGTAGAGACCCAGTACTTC; cdr3_aa: CASSDRGSVETQYF
v_call: TRBV28; j_call: TRBJ1-4; d_call: -; clone_size: -; cdr3_nt: TGTGCCAGCAGTTCGACAGCGGATGAAAAACTGTTTTTT; cdr3_aa: CASSSTADEKLFF
v_call: TRBV6-5; j_call: TRBJ1-3; d_call: TRBD1; clone_size: -; cdr3_nt: TGTGCCAGCATATCCGGGACAGCCTCTGGAAACACCATATATTTT; cdr3_aa: CASISGTASGNTIYF
v_call: TRBV15; j_call: TRBJ2-7; d_call: -; clone_size: -; cdr3_nt: TGTGCCACCAGCAGAGACAGGGGCTCCTACGAGCAGTACTTC; cdr3_aa: CATSRDRGSYEQYF
v_call: TRBV7-3; j_call: TRBJ2-5; d_call: TRBD1; clone_size: once; cdr3_nt: TGTGCCAGCAGCTCGGACAGGACTCAAGAGACCCAGTACTTC; cdr3_aa: CASSSDRTQETQYF
v_call: TRBV6-4; j_call: TRBJ2-1; d_call: -; clone_size: -; cdr3_nt: TGTGCCAGCAGTGACGTAAACTGGGGTGGGAACAATGAGCAGTTCTTC; cdr3_aa: CASSDVNWGGNNEQFF
v_call: TRBV5-1; j_call: TRBJ2-2; d_call: TRBD1; clone_size: -; cdr3_nt: TGCGCCAGCAGCAGCCGGGACAGGGTTGGGAACACCGGGGAGCTGTTTTTT; cdr3_aa: CASSSRDRVGNTGELFF
v_call: TRBV11-1; j_call: TRBJ2-7; d_call: -; clone_size: few; cdr3_nt: TGTGCCAGCAGCCTCCCTGGGGGCAGCTCCTACGAGCAGTACTTC; cdr3_aa: CASSLPGGSSYEQYF
v_call: TRBV5-1; j_call: TRBJ1-2; d_call: TRBD1; clone_size: -; cdr3_nt: TGCGCCAGCAGCTCAGGGGGGGGCGGTGGAGGCTACACCTTC; cdr3_aa: CASSSGGGGGGYTF
v_call: TRBV10-3; j_call: TRBJ2-7; d_call: -; clone_size: -; cdr3_nt: TGTGCCATCGGTCAGGTCTCCTACGAGCAGTACTTC; cdr3_aa: CAIGQVSYEQYF
v_call: TRBV24-1; j_call: TRBJ2-3; d_call: TRBD2; clone_size: -; cdr3_nt: TGTGCCACCAGCGTTAGCGGGGGGGGACTTACAGATACGCAGTATTTT; cdr3_aa: CATSVSGGGLTDTQYF
v_call: TRBV28; j_call: TRBJ2-3; d_call: TRBD2; clone_size: -; cdr3_nt: TGTGCCAGCAGTCTTAGCGGGAGGGCTCGCACAGATACGCAGTATTTT; cdr3_aa: CASSLSGRARTDTQYF